One and the same sample provided the 12 T cell receptor beta chains below, sequenced in a study of T cell changes during pregnancy in multiple sclerosis. This table comes from immunoSEQ multiplex PCR, and its TCRdb copy is limited to in-frame clones, with some not included. The sample records 70,000 or so clones, 80% to 95% being singletons. This specimen was CD4+ T cells from peripheral blood mononuclear cells, taken after pregnancy. All receptors derive from a female donor with multiple sclerosis, enrolled in a pregnancy study.

The J gene is TRBJ1-2, the V gene TRBV28, with D maybe TRBD1 (5 bases). Per the germline V gene, CDR1 is MDHEN and CDR2 is SYDVKM. Between the trimmed V and J ends, which lost 1 base and 8 bases, there was a span of 17 bases. The CDR3 consists of 15 residues. The CDR3 DNA sequence: TGTGCCAGCAGTTTATCCTCGGGGGGGAGCGGGGGCTACACCTTC. This gives the protein CASSLSSGGSGGYTF.

Only one count was recorded for this clone. The rearrangement joins TRBV10-3 to TRBJ1-1; TRBD1 matches 8 bases. Germline CDR1 reads ENHRY; CDR2 reads SYGVKD. The V and J ends lost 2 bases and 4 bases, in that order; junction bases with no gene match: 6. CDR3 length equals 15 residues. The CDR3, as DNA: TGTGCCATCAGTGAGGCAGGGGGCATCGGCACTGAAGCTTTCTTT. It translates to CAISEAGGIGTEAFF.

The V gene is TRBV4-2, the J gene TRBJ2-1, with 7 bases matching TRBD2. With 4 bases clipped from V and 9 bases from J, the junction kept 21 bases outside the gene matches. Per germline, CDR1 LGHNA and CDR2 YNFKEQ. CDR3 length: 18 residues. The CDR3 loop reads CASSLPPTGTKKYGEQFF. The CDR3 bases are TGTGCCAGCAGCCTTCCCCCTACCGGGACTAAGAAGTACGGTGAGCAGTTCTTC.

This chain joins TRBV5-1 and TRBJ2-7; 7 bases are shared with TRBD2. V was clipped by 0 bases and J by 0 bases; unmatched bases: 6. There are 16 residues in the CDR3. Germline V gene data show CDR1 as SGHRS and CDR2 as YFSETQ. The CDR3 bases are TGCGCCAGCAGCTTGGTGGGCGGGAGCAGCTCCTACGAGCAGTACTTC. Residues: CASSLVGGSSSYEQYF. Together with reference TRBV5-1 and TRBJ2-7, the CDR3 gives the full variable domain: KAGVTQTPRYLIKTRGQQVTLSCSPISGHRSVSWYQQTPGQGLQFLFEYFSETQRNKGNFPGRFSGRQFSNSRSEMNVSTLELGDSALYLCASSLVGGSSSYEQYFGPGTRLTVT.

V and J are TRBV9 and TRBJ1-5; TRBD1 aligns across 8 bases. This CDR3 comprises 13 residues. The V gene's germline CDR1 is SGDLS and CDR2 YYNGEE. Trimming removed 8 bases from V and 3 bases from J; junction bases left unmatched: 4. The CDR3 DNA follows: TGTGCCAGAGCGGACAGGGACAATCAGCCCCAGCATTTT. It is translated as CARADRDNQPQHF.

The J gene is TRBJ2-7, the V gene TRBV18, with 8 positions matching TRBD2. The V gene end was trimmed by 3 bases and the J gene end by 5 bases; junction bases not matched to a gene: 9. Germline V gene lookup returns CDR1 KGHSH and CDR2 LQKENI. CDR3 length equals 15 residues. CDR3 DNA sequence: TGTGCCAGCTCACCTGAGACGGGAGGGCCCAACGAGCAGTACTTC. It codes for CASSPETGGPNEQYF.

The CDR3 reads CSVGLAGVPDTQYF. CDR3 bases: TGCAGCGTTGGACTAGCGGGAGTTCCAGATACGCAGTATTTT. The J gene is TRBJ2-3, the V gene TRBV29-1, with 12 bases identical to TRBD2. After removal of 4 bases from V and 4 bases from J, the junction contained 3 bases not matched to a gene. CDR1 is SQVTM, CDR2 ANQGSEA, per germline. The CDR3 consists of 14 residues.

V gene TRBV18 combines with J gene TRBJ1-1; D call uncertain. Trimming pared 2 bases from V and 10 bases from J, leaving 17 bases between. Germline V gene data show CDR1 as KGHSH and CDR2 as LQKENI. The CDR3 contains 14 residues. In DNA, the CDR3 is TGTGCCAGCTCACCATCCGGTCCCGAAAGATTAGCTTTCTTT. It encodes CASSPSGPERLAFF.

The chain is built from TRBV27 and TRBJ2-2; 8 positions agree with TRBD2. From germline, CDR1 is MNHEY and CDR2 SMNVEV (reference sequence). The junction had 9 bases not matched to a gene; V was cut back by 6 bases and J by 3 bases. The CDR3 loop spans 16 amino acids. In DNA, the CDR3 is TGTGCCAGCAGCCACTCCGGGACTAGAGACACCGGGGAGCTGTTTTTT. This translates into CASSHSGTRDTGELFF.

The chain links TRBV5-1 to TRBJ2-1, with D perhaps matching TRBD2 (7 bases). Germline CDR1 reads SGHRS; CDR2 reads YFSETQ. V lost 3 bases and J lost 3, with 22 bases in between. This CDR3 is built from 18 residues. The CDR3 DNA follows: TGCGCCAGCAGCTCGGAGGGGGGAGGAGCGGGGAGCTACAATGAGCAGTTCTTC. The encoded protein is CASSSEGGGAGSYNEQFF.

The gene calls are TRBV5-1 and TRBJ2-7; possibly TRBD2 for D (6 bases). V lost 8 bases and J lost 1, with 16 bases in between. Germline CDR1 reads SGHRS; CDR2 reads YFSETQ. The CDR3 extends over 14 amino acids. The CDR3 sequence is CASMSAGLSYEQYF. As DNA, the CDR3 is TGCGCCAGTATGTCGGCGGGGCTTTCCTACGAGCAGTACTTC.

The gene calls are TRBV30 and TRBJ2-3; TRBD2 agrees at 9 bases. Germline CDR1 and CDR2: GTSNPN and SVGIG (reference sequence). The CDR3 covers 16 residues. V trimming: 1 base; J trimming: 1 base; junction bases outside the gene matches: 6. The CDR3 sequence is CAWSGPRTSGTDTQYF. CDR3 nucleotides: TGTGCCTGGAGTGGCCCGAGGACTAGCGGCACAGATACGCAGTATTTT.